Listed below are T cell receptor beta chains from one sample, sequenced in a study of cytomegalovirus exposure and HLA in healthy donors. Sequencing was performed with immunoSEQ multiplex PCR; in TCRdb, only in-frame clones are kept and a portion is missing. The table records 150,000 or so clones, 73% of them present only once. Specimen: PBMCs. These receptors all come from a woman aged 18-29 years in good health and CMV-seronegative. Each CDR3 is given with its conserved first and last residue. The order of the fields is D gene, J gene, V gene, clone size, CDR3 protein, CDR3 DNA. A D gene is named only where the DNA matches it firmly. The listing skips clone size in some rows; elsewhere it reads once, few, many or a size class.

TRBD1,TRBJ2-2,TRBV4-3,-,CASSPRGQNTGELFF,TGCGCCAGCAGCCCCAGGGGGCAGAACACCGGGGAGCTGTTTTTT
-,TRBJ1-2,TRBV15,few,CATSRDKNYGYTF,TGTGCCACCAGCAGAGATAAAAACTATGGCTACACCTTC
TRBD1,TRBJ1-5,TRBV7-9,few,CASSLQGQGNQPQHF,TGTGCCAGCAGCTTACAGGGACAGGGAAATCAGCCCCAGCATTTT
TRBD2,TRBJ2-1,TRBV5-1,-,CASSQGLADIQFF,TGCGCCAGCAGCCAGGGACTAGCCGACATCCAGTTCTTC
-,TRBJ2-5,TRBV18,-,CASPPLGETQYF,TGTGCCAGCCCACCCCTCGGAGAGACCCAGTACTTC
-,TRBJ2-4,TRBV2,-,CASREDSTKNIQYF,TGTGCCAGCAGGGAGGACAGTACCAAAAACATTCAGTACTTC
-,TRBJ2-2,TRBV15,-,CATSREGSSRELFF,TGTGCCACCAGCAGGGAAGGGAGCTCCCGGGAGCTGTTTTTT
TRBD1,TRBJ1-4,TRBV7-8,few,CASSLYTGALPPNEKLFF,TGTGCCAGCAGCTTATATACAGGGGCCTTACCTCCAAATGAAAAACTGTTTTTT
-,TRBJ2-3,TRBV6-1,-,CASSKEAGASDTQYF,TGTGCCAGCAGCAAGGAGGCGGGGGCTTCAGATACGCAGTATTTT
TRBD2,TRBJ2-2,TRBV2,-,CASSGGGSAGELFF,TGTGCCAGCAGCGGGGGGGGCAGCGCCGGGGAGCTGTTTTTT
TRBD1,TRBJ2-7,TRBV7-3,-,CASSQGGGHEQYF,TGTGCCAGCTCACAGGGGGGAGGCCACGAGCAGTACTTC
-,TRBJ2-7,TRBV5-5,-,CASSYRQGPSYEQYF,TGTGCCAGCAGCTACCGGCAGGGTCCCTCCTACGAGCAGTACTTC
TRBD1,TRBJ1-4,TRBV6-1,few,CASSEAPRQGEEKLFF,TGTGCCAGCAGTGAAGCGCCAAGACAGGGCGAAGAAAAACTGTTTTTT
TRBD1,TRBJ1-2,TRBV7-8,once,CASSPGQGNYGYTF,TGTGCCAGCAGCCCGGGACAGGGGAACTATGGCTACACCTTC
-,TRBJ2-7,TRBV5-6,few,CASSLTTTSPRYEQYF,TGTGCCAGCAGCTTGACAACAACTAGCCCCCGCTACGAGCAGTACTTC
-,TRBJ1-5,TRBV5-4,-,CASSVTRNGPQHF,TGTGCCAGCAGCGTGACCAGGAACGGGCCCCAGCATTTT
-,TRBJ1-4,TRBV6-1,-,CASSPAMWTNEKLFF,TGTGCCAGCAGTCCCGCGATGTGGACTAATGAAAAACTGTTTTTT
TRBD2,TRBJ2-1,TRBV2,-,CASRDIGTSGHNEQFF,TGTGCCAGCAGGGATATCGGGACTAGCGGACACAATGAGCAGTTCTTC
TRBD1,TRBJ1-5,TRBV28,-,CASSLRDRGFNQPQHF,TGTGCCAGCAGTTTACGGGACAGGGGGTTCAATCAGCCCCAGCATTTT
-,TRBJ1-5,TRBV18,-,CASSPTRDQPQHF,TGTGCCAGCTCACCAACCAGGGATCAGCCCCAGCATTTT
-,TRBJ1-2,TRBV7-2,-,CASSRNGLHGYTF,TGTGCCAGCAGCCGTAATGGCCTCCATGGCTACACCTTC
TRBD1,TRBJ2-6,TRBV7-8,-,CASSSGTASSGANGLTF,TGTGCCAGCAGCTCCGGGACAGCTAGCTCTGGGGCCAACGGCCTGACTTTC
-,TRBJ1-1,TRBV2,-,CASGREAFF,TGTGCCAGCGGGAGGGAAGCTTTCTTT
TRBD1,TRBJ1-4,TRBV19,-,CATSGGQTSTNEKLFF,TGTGCCACCTCCGGGGGACAGACCTCAACTAATGAAAAACTGTTTTTT
-,TRBJ1-1,TRBV2,-,CASRPPRSAGLEAFF,TGTGCCAGCAGACCCCCCCGATCGGCAGGCCTTGAAGCTTTCTTT
TRBD2,TRBJ2-1,TRBV5-1,-,CASSLMGLAGGGDNEQFF,TGCGCCAGCAGCTTGATGGGACTAGCGGGGGGGGGAGACAATGAGCAGTTCTTC
TRBD1,TRBJ2-2,TRBV30,-,CALQGAGGELFF,TGTGCCCTACAGGGGGCAGGCGGGGAGCTGTTTTTT
TRBD1,TRBJ1-1,TRBV10-3,-,CATSSPRGLNTEAFF,TGTGCCACCTCTTCCCCGAGGGGGCTTAACACTGAAGCTTTCTTT
-,TRBJ1-3,TRBV7-9,-,CSSSLDGQSSGNTIYF,TGTTCCAGCAGCTTAGACGGACAGTCCTCTGGAAACACCATATATTTT
TRBD1,TRBJ1-4,TRBV18,-,CASSPPGQVWEKLFF,TGTGCCAGCTCACCACCGGGACAGGTTTGGGAAAAACTGTTTTTT
TRBD1,TRBJ1-2,TRBV7-2,-,CASSQQGSVYGYTF,TGTGCCAGCAGTCAACAGGGGTCCGTCTATGGCTACACCTTC
-,TRBJ1-2,TRBV5-4,-,CASSIDRSHGYTF,TGTGCCAGCAGCATAGACAGGAGCCATGGCTACACCTTC
TRBD2,TRBJ2-1,TRBV11-2,-,CASRPGLAGGDEQFF,TGTGCCAGCAGGCCTGGACTAGCGGGAGGGGATGAGCAGTTCTTC
-,TRBJ2-5,TRBV15,-,CATSRDYGDGETQYF,TGTGCCACCAGCAGAGATTACGGAGACGGAGAGACCCAGTACTTC
TRBD1,TRBJ2-1,TRBV6-4,-,CASSGTGVNEQFF,TGTGCCAGCAGTGGGACAGGGGTCAATGAGCAGTTCTTC
-,TRBJ1-2,TRBV6-5,-,CASTTRGGGNYGYTF,TGTGCCAGCACCACCCGAGGGGGGGGAAACTATGGCTACACCTTC
TRBD1,TRBJ2-7,TRBV6-6,-,CASSYFTGGSYEQYF,TGTGCCAGCAGTTACTTTACAGGGGGCTCCTACGAGCAGTACTTC
-,TRBJ1-1,TRBV28,-,CASSLQSGGTEAFF,TGTGCCAGCAGTCTCCAGAGCGGCGGCACTGAAGCTTTCTTT
-,TRBJ2-3,TRBV5-4,-,CASSVPSRTDTQYF,TGTGCCAGCAGCGTCCCCAGTCGCACAGATACGCAGTATTTT
-,TRBJ2-2,TRBV28,-,CASRPQGRTGELFF,TGTGCCAGCAGACCCCAGGGGCGCACCGGGGAGCTGTTTTTT